The following is a T cell receptor (beta chain) sequence with its context. Its specificity is not known. This sample is drawn from a study of beta chain features in type 1 diabetes. Expressed TCRB transcripts got sequenced, as all isolated RNA was reverse transcribed. Sequenced by immunoSEQ multiplex PCR; TCRdb stores in-frame clones only, minus some. The sample has about 130,000 clones; approximately 10% are singletons. Germline CDR1 reads SGHNT; CDR2 reads YYREEE (reference sequence). The CDR3 has 14 amino acids. Trimming cost V 2 bases and J 5 bases, with 12 bases left between them. Findings of the study overall: Moderate yet significant TCRB CDR3 shortening was seen in Type 1 diabetes patients in all four CD4+ subsets.

This receptor was identified in a man in his thirties or forties with type 1 diabetes. The sequenced sample was central memory CD4+ T cells from blood. The chain carries TRBV5-4 and TRBJ2-3; TRBD2 is a possible D gene (6 bases). The CDR3 is CASSFNVGGDTQYF. The DNA of the CDR3 is TGTGCCAGCAGCTTTAACGTGGGGGGAGATACGCAGTATTTT.